One sample yielded the 28 T cell receptor beta chains listed below, sequenced in a study of neoadjuvant anti-PD-1 for oral cavity cancer. TCRdb keeps only in-frame clones here, not all; method: immunoSEQ multiplex PCR. Here the sample spans around 12,000 clones, about three fifths being singletons. Material: PBMCs, obtained before nivolumab (anti-PD-1) treatment. The receptor set was obtained from a person aged 35-79 years with oral cavity squamous cell carcinoma.

The chain recombines TRBV7-9 with TRBJ2-1, with 8 bases aligning to TRBD1. Germline V gives CDR1 SEHNR, CDR2 FQNEAQ (reference sequence). This CDR3 is 17 amino acids long. J lost 7 bases, V lost 4 bases, and 15 bases had no gene match. The CDR3 DNA sequence: TGTGCCAGCAGCTATCGGTTTGGGCAGGGGGCATGGAATGAGCAGTTCTTC. This encodes CASSYRFGQGAWNEQFF.

This chain joins TRBV2 and TRBJ1-6; 9 nucleotides agree with TRBD1. From germline, CDR1 is SNHLY and CDR2 FYNNEI. The CDR3 extends over 19 amino acids. V lost 1 base to trimming and J lost 6 bases; unmatched junction nucleotides: 13. In DNA form, the CDR3 reads TGTGCCAGCAGTGAAGAGAGGACAGGGGTGGGGAGGGTTAATTCACCCCTCCACTTT. Translating it yields CASSEERTGVGRVNSPLHF.

The DNA for the CDR3 is TGTGCCAGCAGCCCGATATGGGGGAAAACTGAAGCTTTCTTT. Amino acids: CASSPIWGKTEAFF. V is TRBV7-6 and J is TRBJ1-1; D is perhaps TRBD1 (5 bases). The germline gives CDR1 SGHVS, CDR2 FNYEAQ. The V end was cut by 5 bases, the J end by 5 bases, with 15 bases between. This CDR3 region has 14 residues.

The chain carries TRBV5-1 and TRBJ2-3, with TRBD2 identical over 7 bases. There are 16 residues in the CDR3. In germline, CDR1 is SGHRS, CDR2 YFSETQ. The ends lost 0 bases at V and 2 bases at J; junction bases unmatched: 6. CDR3 loop: CASSLASGVLTDTQYF. The CDR3 DNA sequence: TGCGCCAGCAGCTTGGCTAGCGGAGTCCTCACAGATACGCAGTATTTT.

The chain is built from TRBV6-5 and TRBJ1-5, with TRBD1 matching 7 bases. The length of the CDR3 is 14 residues. The germline CDR1 and CDR2 sequences are MNHEY and SVGAGI. V was pared by 4 bases and J by 6 bases, with 6 bases of the junction left unmatched. CDR3 sequence reads: CASSFRQGGQPQHF. The CDR3, as DNA: TGTGCCAGCAGTTTCCGACAGGGAGGTCAGCCCCAGCATTTT.

This clone was detected only a few times. The chain recombines TRBV4-1 with TRBJ1-5; D uncertain. Germline CDR1 reads MGHRA; CDR2 reads YSYEKL. Trimming took off 1 base at V and 4 bases at J, with 11 bases between the two ends. The CDR3 is 15 residues long. The CDR3 reads CASSQGQLVNQPQHF. CDR3 in DNA: TGCGCCAGCAGCCAAGGTCAGCTAGTAAATCAGCCCCAGCATTTT.

The chain links TRBV7-2 to TRBJ2-1; TRBD1 matches at 9 bases. J gave up 9 bases and V 5 bases, and 5 bases lay outside the gene matches. CDR3 length: 13 residues. Germline V gene sequence: CDR1 SGHTA, CDR2 FQGNSA. In DNA, the CDR3 is TGTGCCAGCAGCATACAGGGGGCGGGTGAGCAGTTCTTC. Translating gives CASSIQGAGEQFF.

The chain is built from TRBV6-4 and TRBJ2-5, with D possibly called TRBD1 or TRBD2 (6 bases each). V was pared by 0 bases and J by 2 bases, with 13 bases between. Germline CDR1 MRHNA, CDR2 SNTAGT. The CDR3 has 16 amino acids. Here the CDR3 DNA reads TGTGCCAGCAGTGACTCCGGCGGGACACATCAAGAGACCCAGTACTTC. Amino acids: CASSDSGGTHQETQYF.

The chain recombines TRBV27 with TRBJ2-2; D unresolved. Trimming shortened V by 3 bases and J by 1 base, and 6 bases separated the two germline ends. CDR1 MNHEY and CDR2 SMNVEV come from the germline V gene (reference sequence). The CDR3 has 14 amino acids. The CDR3 region has the DNA TGTGCCAGCAGTTTCGAGCGGAACACCGGGGAGCTGTTTTTT. It yields the protein CASSFERNTGELFF.

The chain links TRBV9 to TRBJ2-7; D is perhaps TRBD1 (6 bases). This CDR3 region has 15 residues. V was trimmed by 6 bases and J by 3 bases, leaving 19 bases between them. CDR1 is SGDLS and CDR2 is YYNGEE in the germline V gene. The CDR3: CASTLEDGQFYEQYF. The CDR3 coding sequence is TGTGCCAGCACCCTGGAGGATGGACAGTTCTACGAGCAGTACTTC.

This clone was counted a few times. The chain couples TRBV19 to TRBJ1-2; no firm D call. V shed 5 bases and J shed 7 bases, with 11 bases lying between them. Germline V gene sequence: CDR1 LNHDA, CDR2 SQIVND (reference sequence). The CDR3 runs 12 residues. The CDR3 loop is CASSLTTGGYTF. The CDR3 nucleotides read TGTGCCAGTAGTCTGACGACTGGTGGCTACACCTTC.

The V and J genes are TRBV7-9 and TRBJ1-1, with 7 bases identical to TRBD1. V lost 5 bases, J lost 8 bases, and 5 bases stayed unmatched. The CDR3 is 12 amino acids. CDR1 and CDR2 (germline): SEHNR, FQNEAQ (reference sequence). The CDR3 nucleotides are TGTGCCAGCAGCCCCTTGGACAGGGAAGCTTTCTTT. Translated: CASSPLDREAFF.

The rearrangement joins TRBV6-6 to TRBJ1-1; D gene uncertain. CDR3 length equals 14 residues. Germline CDR1 reads MNHNY; CDR2 reads SVGAGI (reference sequence). V shed 7 bases and J shed 2 bases, with 14 bases lying between them. The CDR3 spells CASTFRLDNTEAFF. The DNA for the CDR3 is TGTGCCAGCACCTTCAGACTCGATAACACTGAAGCTTTCTTT.

The chain recombines TRBV28 with TRBJ2-3, with D unclear. The length of the CDR3 is 15 residues. Germline assignment: CDR1 MDHEN and CDR2 SYDVKM. V was pared by 2 bases and J by 2 bases, with 11 bases between. In nucleotides, the CDR3 is TGTGCCAGCAGTTTACTGGCAGCCCCCACAGATACGCAGTATTTT. It codes for CASSLLAAPTDTQYF.

For the CDR3, the DNA is TGTGCCAGCAGTGAAGCGAGGGGGCGGTGGAATTCACCCCTCCACTTT. Its translation: CASSEARGRWNSPLHF. This chain joins TRBV6-1 and TRBJ1-6, with 7 bases fitting TRBD1. Germline lookup yields CDR1 MNHNS and CDR2 SASEGT. This CDR3 comprises 16 residues. The J segment lost 7 bases and the V segment lost 0 bases, leaving 6 bases of the junction unmatched.

The J gene is TRBJ2-7, the V gene TRBV7-2, with D perhaps matching TRBD1 (6 bases). Trimming removed 4 bases at V and 5 bases at J, with 15 bases between. Looked up from germline, CDR1 is SGHTA and CDR2 is FQGNSA. The CDR3 has 14 residues. Written as DNA, the CDR3 is TGTGCCAGCAGCTCCCCGACAGGATGGGACGAGCAGTACTTC. This codes for CASSSPTGWDEQYF.

This chain connects TRBV5-6 to TRBJ2-1; possibly TRBD1 for D (5 bases). Germline V gene lookup returns CDR1 SGHDT and CDR2 YYEEEE. Trimming left V 4 bases short and J 2 bases short, with 16 bases between. The CDR3 loop spans 16 amino acids. CDR3 sequence: CASSTYDSLTYNEQFF. DNA of the CDR3: TGTGCCAGCAGCACATATGACAGCTTAACCTACAATGAGCAGTTCTTC.

The rearrangement links TRBV5-6 to TRBJ2-3; D is uncertain. Germline lookup yields CDR1 SGHDT and CDR2 YYEEEE. The CDR3 has 14 residues. V lost 4 bases and J lost 2, with 11 bases in between. In nucleotides, the CDR3 is TGTGCCAGCAGCCCGGGCTTATACACAGATACGCAGTATTTT. Protein: CASSPGLYTDTQYF.

V usage is TRBV6-1 and J usage is TRBJ2-5; 7 nucleotides agree with TRBD2. The CDR3 sequence is 14 residues long. Germline V gene sequence: CDR1 MNHNS, CDR2 SASEGT. Unmatched junction bases numbered 8, after V lost 9 bases and J lost 1 base. CDR3 sequence reads: CASCSSGPQETQYF. Here the CDR3 DNA reads TGTGCCAGTTGTTCTAGCGGCCCCCAAGAGACCCAGTACTTC.

The chain couples TRBV6-1 to TRBJ2-7, with 10 bases that match TRBD2. The germline CDR1 and CDR2 sequences are MNHNS and SASEGT. The CDR3 is made up of 15 amino acids. V shed 10 bases, J shed 0 bases, and the junction held 9 bases outside the gene matches. The CDR3 here is CATPPASGSSYEQYF. DNA of the CDR3: TGTGCCACCCCGCCGGCTAGCGGGAGCTCCTACGAGCAGTACTTC.

The chain combines TRBV7-6 with TRBJ2-3; 14 positions agree with TRBD2. The CDR3 length is 18 residues. After removal of 5 bases from V and 4 bases from J, the junction contained 11 bases not matched to a gene. CDR1 SGHVS and CDR2 FNYEAQ come from the germline V gene. In nucleotides, the CDR3 is TGTGCCAGCAGCCCGGGACTAGCGGGGGACTACCGGGCAGATACGCAGTATTTT. The encoded protein is CASSPGLAGDYRADTQYF.

The genes are TRBV28 and TRBJ1-2; D ambiguous. Trimming cost V 6 bases and J 2 bases, with 16 bases left between them. This CDR3 contains 15 residues. Germline loops: CDR1 MDHEN, CDR2 SYDVKM. The CDR3 coding sequence is TGTGCCAGCAGCCTAGGTCGGAGAAGAAACTATGGCTACACCTTC. Its protein product is CASSLGRRRNYGYTF.

The CDR3 DNA follows: TGTGCCAGCAGTGAAGCGCCGGGCTTCGATAGGGTCGATGAAAAACTGTTTTTT. Encoded protein: CASSEAPGFDRVDEKLFF. The rearrangement uses TRBV2 and TRBJ1-4; D ambiguous. The CDR3 sequence is 18 residues long. Germline values: CDR1 SNHLY, CDR2 FYNNEI. V lost 0 bases and J lost 6, with 20 bases in between.

The gene calls are TRBV27 and TRBJ1-1; TRBD1 is a possible D gene (6 bases). CDR3 size: 14 residues. V shed 7 bases and J shed 1 base, with 13 bases lying between them. From germline, CDR1 is MNHEY and CDR2 SMNVEV (reference sequence). The CDR3, as DNA: TGTGCCAGCAAACCCCCAGGGGCGAACACTGAAGCTTTCTTT. The encoded protein is CASKPPGANTEAFF.

The chain is built from TRBV19 and TRBJ2-1; TRBD1 matches 7 bases. This CDR3 spans 16 amino acids. Germline values: CDR1 LNHDA, CDR2 SQIVND (reference sequence). V shed 6 bases and J 6 bases; nucleotides not matched to a gene: 14. As DNA, the CDR3 is TGTGCCAGTAGGCAAAGAGGGGGCAGGGGACGCAATGAGCAGTTCTTC. Amino acids: CASRQRGGRGRNEQFF. Looking up the rest from reference TRBV19 and TRBJ2-1 gives the full variable domain: DGGITQSPKYLFRKEGQNVTLSCEQNLNHDAMYWYRQDPGQGLRLIYYSQIVNDFQKGDIAEGYSVSREKKESFPLTVTSAQKNPTAFYLCASRQRGGRGRNEQFFGPGTRLTVL.

This clone showed up just a few times. The chain has TRBV19 and TRBJ1-1, with D perhaps TRBD1 (6 bases). The CDR3 consists of 14 residues. V was pared by 6 bases and J by 3 bases, with 14 bases between. The germline CDR1 and CDR2 sequences are LNHDA and SQIVND (reference sequence). CDR3 region: CASSYRVSHTEAFF. In DNA, the CDR3 is TGTGCCAGTAGCTACAGGGTGTCGCACACTGAAGCTTTCTTT.

This clone has a handful of counts. The V gene is TRBV27, the J gene TRBJ1-1, with unresolved D. Trimming left V 1 base short and J 1 base short, with 7 bases between. Germline V gene data show CDR1 as MNHEY and CDR2 as SMNVEV (reference sequence). There are 14 residues in the CDR3. CDR3 sequence: CASSLLAGNTEAFF. Here the CDR3 DNA reads TGTGCCAGCAGTTTATTGGCAGGGAACACTGAAGCTTTCTTT.

The chain carries TRBV6-6 and TRBJ2-7, with D unresolved. The CDR3 sequence is 12 residues long. Trimming pared 5 bases from V and 0 bases from J, leaving 5 bases between. Looked up from germline, CDR1 is MNHNY and CDR2 is SVGAGI (reference sequence). DNA for the CDR3: TGTGCCAGCAGTCCAGCCTCCTACGAGCAGTACTTC. Amino acid sequence: CASSPASYEQYF.